A single sample gave rise to the 20 T cell receptor beta chains below, sequenced in a study of blood T cell repertoires in COVID-19. Data came from immunoSEQ multiplex PCR; TCRdb stores just in-frame clones and leaves some out. Of around 45,000 clones detected, about 89% appear once; the ten largest clones hold roughly 15%. The sequenced sample consisted of peripheral blood. The receptors were sampled from a man aged 60-69 years with active or convalescent COVID-19.

The rearrangement links TRBV5-1 to TRBJ2-5, with 7 bases matching TRBD1. Germline lookup yields CDR1 SGHRS and CDR2 YFSETQ. This CDR3 has 14 residues. J gave up 0 bases and V 4 bases, and 3 bases lay outside the gene matches. The chain's CDR3 is CASSIGTDQETQYF. Written as DNA, the CDR3 is TGCGCCAGCAGCATAGGGACAGACCAAGAGACCCAGTACTTC.

The J gene is TRBJ1-1, the V gene TRBV9, with 9 positions matching TRBD1. CDR1 and CDR2 (germline): SGDLS, YYNGEE. The CDR3 runs to 17 residues. The trim removed 0 bases at V and 4 bases at J, leaving 10 bases unmatched. CDR3 protein: CASSVGHAGTGFTEAFF. The CDR3 DNA is TGTGCCAGCAGCGTAGGTCACGCCGGGACAGGGTTCACTGAAGCTTTCTTT.

The chain couples TRBV28 to TRBJ1-1; perhaps TRBD1 as D (6 bases). The CDR3 contains 15 residues. Germline V gene sequence: CDR1 MDHEN, CDR2 SYDVKM. V lost 5 bases, J lost 3 bases, and 16 bases lay in between. DNA for the CDR3: TGTGCCAGCAGTGGTCATAACACAGGGTACACTGAAGCTTTCTTT. It specifies CASSGHNTGYTEAFF.

The V gene is TRBV7-2, the J gene TRBJ2-6; D remains ambiguous. The CDR3 runs to 16 residues. Germline V lookup: CDR1 SGHTA, CDR2 FQGNSA. Trimming left V 4 bases short and J 0 bases short, with 10 bases between. The CDR3 region has the DNA TGTGCCAGCAGCTCAGTTGACAACTCTGGGGCCAACGTCCTGACTTTC. Residues: CASSSVDNSGANVLTF. Complete variable domain (other parts from reference TRBV7-2 and TRBJ2-6): GAGVSQSPSNKVTEKGKDVELRCDPISGHTALYWYRQSLGQGLEFLIYFQGNSAPDKSGLPSDRFSAERTGGSVSTLTIQRTQQEDSAVYLCASSSVDNSGANVLTFGAGSRLTVL.

V is TRBV3-1 (or the pseudogene TRBV3-2) and J is TRBJ2-1; a weak D match, TRBD1 (6 bases). V lost 2 bases, J lost 3 bases, and 14 bases lay in between. The CDR3 is 16 residues long. The germline CDR1 and CDR2 sequences are LGHDT and YNNKEL (reference sequence). The CDR3 reads CASSQSGGRSYNEQFF. The CDR3 DNA sequence: TGTGCCAGCAGCCAATCTGGGGGCAGAAGCTACAATGAGCAGTTCTTC.

J is TRBJ1-4 and V is TRBV7-8, with 7 bases lining up with TRBD1. In germline, CDR1 is SGHVS, CDR2 FQNEAQ. This CDR3 is 12 amino acids long. V gave up 7 bases and J gave up 10 bases; unmatched junction bases: 6. The chain's CDR3 is CASTQQGGKLFF. CDR3 nucleotide sequence: TGTGCCAGCACCCAGCAGGGGGGAAAACTGTTTTTT.

As concerns this clone: Compared with germline, one end of the junction differs, possibly owing to a read error. The same CDR3 also results from other DNA sequences found in this sample. The V and J genes are TRBV4-1 and TRBJ2-3, with 8 bases fitting TRBD2. Germline assignment: CDR1 MGHRA and CDR2 YSYEKL. The CDR3 spans 16 residues. CDR3 sequence: CASSYYSGGQGDTQYF. Written as DNA, the CDR3 is TGTGCCAGCAGCTACTACTCGGGGGGGCAAGGAGATACGCAGTATTTT.

The rearrangement joins TRBV2 to TRBJ1-1; D is possibly TRBD1 (6 bases). Germline V gene sequence: CDR1 SNHLY, CDR2 FYNNEI. The ends were cut back, 6 bases at V and 6 bases at J, with 11 bases in the middle. The CDR3 consists of 12 residues. CDR3 nucleotides: TGTGCCAGCAGCGACAGGTACGCTGAAGCTTTCTTT. Its translation: CASSDRYAEAFF.

V usage is TRBV3-1 (or the pseudogene TRBV3-2) and J usage is TRBJ2-7; 8 bases map to TRBD1. The germline CDR1 and CDR2 sequences are LGHDT and YNNKEL (reference sequence). This CDR3 has 13 amino acids. The ends lost 10 bases at V and 2 bases at J; junction bases unmatched: 7. The CDR3 nucleotides read TGTGCCATCGAGGACAGGGTAACCTACGAGCAGTACTTC. Protein: CAIEDRVTYEQYF.

This clone was found a few times. The chain combines TRBV27 with TRBJ1-6; D uncertain. CDR1 MNHEY and CDR2 SMNVEV come from the germline V gene (reference sequence). V was clipped by 3 bases and J by 8 bases, with 17 bases between them. The CDR3 spans 16 residues. This chain's CDR3 is CASSFFPGLGDSPLHF. The CDR3 coding sequence is TGTGCCAGCAGTTTTTTCCCGGGCCTCGGGGATTCACCCCTCCACTTT.

This chain joins TRBV5-1 and TRBJ1-2, with unresolved D. Trimming took 4 bases from V and 5 from J, leaving 12 bases between them. The CDR3 runs to 13 residues. Germline V lookup: CDR1 SGHRS, CDR2 YFSETQ. CDR3 sequence reads: CASSPDGVYGYTF. The CDR3, as DNA: TGCGCCAGCAGCCCCGACGGGGTGTATGGCTACACCTTC.

The V and J genes are TRBV28 and TRBJ2-2; D is undetermined. The CDR3 runs 13 residues. The ends were cut back, 10 bases at V and 3 bases at J, with 12 bases in the middle. Germline-derived CDR1 and CDR2 are MDHEN and SYDVKM. CDR3 nucleotide sequence: TGTGCCACCTTAAACGCGGACACCGGGGAGCTGTTTTTT. Its protein is CATLNADTGELFF.

V is TRBV28 and J is TRBJ1-6, with D possibly TRBD1 on 5 matching bases. Germline CDR1 reads MDHEN; CDR2 reads SYDVKM. V was pared by 5 bases and J by 7 bases, with 12 bases between. The CDR3 covers 14 residues. The CDR3 loop is CASSVSGYNSPLHF. For the CDR3, the DNA is TGTGCCAGCAGTGTCTCAGGGTACAATTCACCCCTCCACTTT.

V and J are TRBV7-3 and TRBJ2-5; weak D call: TRBD1 (5 bases). Trimming shortened V by 3 bases and J by 2 bases, and 7 bases separated the two germline ends. The CDR3 has 13 residues. The germline V gene has CDR1 SGHTA and CDR2 FQGTGA. Written as DNA, the CDR3 is TGTGCCAGCAGCTTCGACAGACAAGAGACCCAGTACTTC. The encoded protein is CASSFDRQETQYF.

The gene calls are TRBV7-3 and TRBJ1-1, with a tentative D call TRBD1 (6 bases). V lost 1 base to trimming and J lost 3 bases, with 12 bases between them. Per the germline V gene, CDR1 is SGHTA and CDR2 is FQGTGA. The CDR3 is 15 residues long. Here the CDR3 DNA reads TGTGCCAGCAGCTTAAACGGGGGGCCGTACACTGAAGCTTTCTTT. As protein: CASSLNGGPYTEAFF.

This clone was recorded a few times. V and J are TRBV30 and TRBJ2-7, with 12 nucleotides matching TRBD2. V trimming: 3 bases; J trimming: 5 bases; junction bases outside the gene matches: 5. CDR1 and CDR2 (germline): GTSNPN, SVGIG (reference sequence). The CDR3 consists of 14 residues. Here the CDR3 DNA reads TGTGCCTGGAGGGGACTAGCGGGTTTCAACGAGCAGTACTTC. This translates into CAWRGLAGFNEQYF.

This clone was counted a single time. The chain employs TRBV4-2 and TRBJ1-5; D is ambiguous. V was trimmed by 1 base and J by 5 bases, leaving 6 bases between them. This CDR3 spans 13 amino acids. CDR1 and CDR2 (germline): LGHNA, YNFKEQ. CDR3 DNA sequence: TGTGCCAGCAGCCAAGGAGTCGATCAGCCCCAGCATTTT. Translating it yields CASSQGVDQPQHF.

V gene TRBV19 combines with J gene TRBJ1-1, with 9 bases matching TRBD1. The CDR3 covers 14 residues. CDR1 LNHDA and CDR2 SQIVND come from the germline V gene (reference sequence). The V gene end was trimmed by 4 bases and the J gene end by 3 bases; junction bases not matched to a gene: 3. This chain's CDR3 is CASSRRDRDTEAFF. In DNA form, the CDR3 reads TGTGCCAGTAGTAGACGGGACAGGGACACTGAAGCTTTCTTT.

The chain employs TRBV27 and TRBJ2-3; D is ambiguous. The CDR3 covers 14 residues. V lost 2 bases to trimming and J lost 0 bases, with 6 bases between them. Germline lookup yields CDR1 MNHEY and CDR2 SMNVEV (reference sequence). The CDR3 loop is CASSLTESTDTQYF. Here the CDR3 DNA reads TGTGCCAGCAGTTTAACCGAGAGCACAGATACGCAGTATTTT.

The chain employs TRBV19 and TRBJ2-2, with D tentatively TRBD2 (7 bases). There are 19 residues in the CDR3. V was shortened by 3 bases and J by 4 bases, with 24 bases between the two germline ends. Germline V gene data show CDR1 as LNHDA and CDR2 as SQIVND (reference sequence). CDR3 bases: TGTGCCAGTAGTATCCCTTCTTGGGGGGCGGGGGTCGCCACCGGGGAGCTGTTTTTT. Encoded protein: CASSIPSWGAGVATGELFF.